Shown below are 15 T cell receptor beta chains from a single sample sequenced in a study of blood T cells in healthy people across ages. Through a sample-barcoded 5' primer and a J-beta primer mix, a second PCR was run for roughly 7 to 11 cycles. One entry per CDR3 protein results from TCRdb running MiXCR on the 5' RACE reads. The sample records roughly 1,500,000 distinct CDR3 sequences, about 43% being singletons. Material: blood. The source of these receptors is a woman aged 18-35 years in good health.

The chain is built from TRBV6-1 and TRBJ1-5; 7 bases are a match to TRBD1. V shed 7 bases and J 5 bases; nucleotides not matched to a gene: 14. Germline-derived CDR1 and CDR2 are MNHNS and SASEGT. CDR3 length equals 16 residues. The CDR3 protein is CASTGSIGTEYQPQHF. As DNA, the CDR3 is TGTGCCAGCACTGGTTCAATCGGGACAGAATATCAGCCCCAGCATTTT.

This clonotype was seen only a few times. The CDR3 region has the DNA TGTGCCAGCAGTGTACACTTCGGAGAGACCCAGTACTTC. Translation: CASSVHFGETQYF. The chain recombines TRBV6-2 or TRBV6-3 with TRBJ2-7; no clear D gene. The DNA end favors TRBJ2-5, so the J call may be wrong. CDR3 length: 13 amino acids. CDR1 MNHEY and CDR2 SVGEGT come from the germline V gene.

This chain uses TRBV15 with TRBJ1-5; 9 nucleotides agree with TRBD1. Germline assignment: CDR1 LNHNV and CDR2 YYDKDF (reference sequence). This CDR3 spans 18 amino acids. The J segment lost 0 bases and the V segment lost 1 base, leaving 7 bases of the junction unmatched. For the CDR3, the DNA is TGTGCCACCAGCAGAGGAAGGACAGGGGCCTATAGCAATCAGCCCCAGCATTTT. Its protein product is CATSRGRTGAYSNQPQHF.

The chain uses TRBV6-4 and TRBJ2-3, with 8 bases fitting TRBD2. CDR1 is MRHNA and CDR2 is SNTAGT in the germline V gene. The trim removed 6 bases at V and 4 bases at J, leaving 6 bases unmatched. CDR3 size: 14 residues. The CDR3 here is CASSRDGGADTQYF. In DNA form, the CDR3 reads TGTGCCAGCAGCAGGGACGGGGGGGCAGATACGCAGTATTTT.

The CDR3 spells CASSLLAEGQFF. In DNA, the CDR3 is TGTGCCAGCAGCCTACTCGCAGAGGGGCAGTTCTTC. The chain recombines TRBV11-2 with TRBJ2-1; D might be TRBD2 (5 bases). The CDR3 spans 12 residues. The germline V gene encodes CDR1 SGHAT and CDR2 FQNNGV. V lost 5 bases and J 12 bases, leaving 14 bases between the germline ends.

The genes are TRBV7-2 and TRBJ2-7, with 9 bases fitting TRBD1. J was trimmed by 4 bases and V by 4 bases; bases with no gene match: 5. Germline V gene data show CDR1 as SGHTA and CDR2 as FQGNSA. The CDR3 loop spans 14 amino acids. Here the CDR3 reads CASSSGTGQYEQYF. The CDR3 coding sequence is TGTGCCAGCAGCTCCGGGACAGGGCAATACGAGCAGTACTTC.

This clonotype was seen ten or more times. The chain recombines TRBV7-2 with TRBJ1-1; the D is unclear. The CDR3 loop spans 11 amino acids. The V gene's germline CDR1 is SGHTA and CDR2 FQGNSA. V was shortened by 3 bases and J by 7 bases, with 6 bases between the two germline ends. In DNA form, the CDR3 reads TGTGCCAGCAGCTTCGGACGTGAAGCTTTCTTT. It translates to CASSFGREAFF.

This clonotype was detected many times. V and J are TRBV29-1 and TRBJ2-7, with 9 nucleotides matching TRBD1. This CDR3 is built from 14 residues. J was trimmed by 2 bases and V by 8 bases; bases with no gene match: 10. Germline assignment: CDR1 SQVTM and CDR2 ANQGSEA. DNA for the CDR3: TGCAGCTCCGTCCTGGGACAGGGTCCCTACGAGCAGTACTTC. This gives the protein CSSVLGQGPYEQYF.

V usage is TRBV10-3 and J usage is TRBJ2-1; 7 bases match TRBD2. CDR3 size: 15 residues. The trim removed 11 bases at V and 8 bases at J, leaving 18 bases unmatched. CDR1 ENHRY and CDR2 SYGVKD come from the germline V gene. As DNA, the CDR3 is TGTGCCGTTAGAGCGGGACCCTCAACTTACGATGAGCAGTTCTTC. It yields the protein CAVRAGPSTYDEQFF.

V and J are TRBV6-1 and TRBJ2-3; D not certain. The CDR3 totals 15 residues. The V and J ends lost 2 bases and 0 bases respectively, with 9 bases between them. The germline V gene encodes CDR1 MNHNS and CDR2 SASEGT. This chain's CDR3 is CASSEMDGSTDTQYF. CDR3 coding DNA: TGTGCCAGCAGTGAAATGGACGGTAGCACAGATACGCAGTATTTT.

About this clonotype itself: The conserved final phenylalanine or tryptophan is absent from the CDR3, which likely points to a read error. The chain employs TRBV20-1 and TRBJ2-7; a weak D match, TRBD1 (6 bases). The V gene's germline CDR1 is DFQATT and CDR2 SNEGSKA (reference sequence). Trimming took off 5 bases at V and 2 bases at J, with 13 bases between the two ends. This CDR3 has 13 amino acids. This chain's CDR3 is CSAVRTDPYEQYL. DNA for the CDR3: TGCAGTGCTGTACGGACAGATCCCTACGAGCAGTACTTA.

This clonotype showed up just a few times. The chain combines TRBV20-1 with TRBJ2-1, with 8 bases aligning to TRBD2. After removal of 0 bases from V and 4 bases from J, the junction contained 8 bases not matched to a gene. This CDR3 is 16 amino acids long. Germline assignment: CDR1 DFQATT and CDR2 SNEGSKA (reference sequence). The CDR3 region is CSARDWVTSGYNEQFF. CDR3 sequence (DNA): TGCAGTGCTAGAGATTGGGTCACTAGCGGTTACAATGAGCAGTTCTTC.

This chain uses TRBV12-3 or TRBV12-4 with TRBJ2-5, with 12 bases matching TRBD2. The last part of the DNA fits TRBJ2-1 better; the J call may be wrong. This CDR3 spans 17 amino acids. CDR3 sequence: CASSLRTSGKVGETQFF. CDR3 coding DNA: TGTGCCAGCAGTTTGAGGACTAGCGGGAAGGTTGGGGAGACCCAGTTCTTC.

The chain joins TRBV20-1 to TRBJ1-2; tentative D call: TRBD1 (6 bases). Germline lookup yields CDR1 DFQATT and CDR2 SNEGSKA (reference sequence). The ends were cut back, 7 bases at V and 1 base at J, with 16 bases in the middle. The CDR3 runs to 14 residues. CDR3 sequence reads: CSVVLGQFNYGYTF. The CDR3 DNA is TGCAGTGTTGTCCTTGGACAGTTTAACTATGGCTACACCTTC.

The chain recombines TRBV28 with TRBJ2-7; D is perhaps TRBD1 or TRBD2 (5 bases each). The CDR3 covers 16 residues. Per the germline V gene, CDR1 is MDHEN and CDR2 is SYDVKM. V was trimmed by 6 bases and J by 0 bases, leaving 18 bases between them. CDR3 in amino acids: CASSPPGYGTSYEQYF. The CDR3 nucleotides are TGTGCCAGCAGCCCCCCCGGATACGGGACCTCCTACGAGCAGTACTTC.